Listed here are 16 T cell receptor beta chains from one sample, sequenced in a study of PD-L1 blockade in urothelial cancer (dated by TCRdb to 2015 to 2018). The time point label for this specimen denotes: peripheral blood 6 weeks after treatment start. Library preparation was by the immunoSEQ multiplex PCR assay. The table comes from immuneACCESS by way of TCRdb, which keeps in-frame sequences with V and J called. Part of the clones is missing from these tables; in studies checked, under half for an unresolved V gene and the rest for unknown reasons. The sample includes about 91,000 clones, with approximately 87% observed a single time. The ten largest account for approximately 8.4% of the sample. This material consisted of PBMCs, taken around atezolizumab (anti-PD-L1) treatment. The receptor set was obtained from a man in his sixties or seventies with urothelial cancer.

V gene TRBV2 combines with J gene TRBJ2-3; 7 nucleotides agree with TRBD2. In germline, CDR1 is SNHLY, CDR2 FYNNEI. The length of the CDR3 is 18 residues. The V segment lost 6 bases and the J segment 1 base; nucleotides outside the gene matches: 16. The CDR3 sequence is CASRSVSGDARGTDTQYF. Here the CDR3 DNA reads TGTGCCAGCAGGTCAGTCAGCGGGGACGCAAGGGGCACAGATACGCAGTATTTT.

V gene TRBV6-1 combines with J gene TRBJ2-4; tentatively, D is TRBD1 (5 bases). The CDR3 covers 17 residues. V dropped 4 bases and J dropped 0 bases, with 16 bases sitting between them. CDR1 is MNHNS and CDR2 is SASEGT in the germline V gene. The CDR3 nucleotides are TGTGCCAGCAGTGGACCAGACAGACTTTCAGCCAAAAACATTCAGTACTTC. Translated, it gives CASSGPDRLSAKNIQYF.

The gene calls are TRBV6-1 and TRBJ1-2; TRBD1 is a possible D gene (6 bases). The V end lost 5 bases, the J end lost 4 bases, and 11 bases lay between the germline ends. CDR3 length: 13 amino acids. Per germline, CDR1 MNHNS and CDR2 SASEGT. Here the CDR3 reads CASSRDKLYGYTF. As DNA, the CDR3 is TGTGCCAGCAGTCGGGACAAGCTCTATGGCTACACCTTC.

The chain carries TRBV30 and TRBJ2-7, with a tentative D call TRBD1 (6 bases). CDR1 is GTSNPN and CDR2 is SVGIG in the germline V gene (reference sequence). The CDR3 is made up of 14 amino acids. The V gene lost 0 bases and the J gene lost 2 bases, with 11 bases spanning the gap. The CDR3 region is CAWSVMGATYEQYF. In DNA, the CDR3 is TGTGCCTGGAGTGTAATGGGGGCCACCTACGAGCAGTACTTC. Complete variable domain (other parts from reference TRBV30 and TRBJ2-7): SQTIHQWPATLVQPVGSPLSLECTVEGTSNPNLYWYRQAAGRGLQLLFYSVGIGQISSEVPQNLSASRPQDRQFILSSKKLLLSDSGFYLCAWSVMGATYEQYFGPGTRLTVT.

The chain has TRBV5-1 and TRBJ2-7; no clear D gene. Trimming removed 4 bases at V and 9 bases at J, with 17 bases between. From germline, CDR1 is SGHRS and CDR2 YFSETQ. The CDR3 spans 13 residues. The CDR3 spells CASSPQNLDGQYF. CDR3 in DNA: TGCGCCAGCAGCCCCCAAAACCTAGACGGGCAGTACTTC. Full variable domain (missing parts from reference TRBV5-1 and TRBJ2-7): KAGVTQTPRYLIKTRGQQVTLSCSPISGHRSVSWYQQTPGQGLQFLFEYFSETQRNKGNFPGRFSGRQFSNSRSEMNVSTLELGDSALYLCASSPQNLDGQYFGPGTRLTVT.

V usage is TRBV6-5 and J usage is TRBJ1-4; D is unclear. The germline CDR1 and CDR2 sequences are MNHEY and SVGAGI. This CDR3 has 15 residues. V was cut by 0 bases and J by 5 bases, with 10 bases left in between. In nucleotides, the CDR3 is TGTGCCAGCAGTTACTCGACGAGGCAGAATGAAAAACTGTTTTTT. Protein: CASSYSTRQNEKLFF.

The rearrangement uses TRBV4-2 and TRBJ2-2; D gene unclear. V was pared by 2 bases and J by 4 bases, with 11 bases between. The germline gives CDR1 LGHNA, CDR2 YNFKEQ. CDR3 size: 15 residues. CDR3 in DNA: TGTGCCAGCAGCCAAACAGTTCCCAGCACCGGGGAGCTGTTTTTT. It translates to CASSQTVPSTGELFF.

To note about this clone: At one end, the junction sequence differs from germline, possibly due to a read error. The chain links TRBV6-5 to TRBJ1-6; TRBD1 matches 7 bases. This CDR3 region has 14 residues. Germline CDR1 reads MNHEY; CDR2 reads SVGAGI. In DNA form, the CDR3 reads TGTGCCAGCAGTTACACGGCGACCACAGGGGCCCCCGCCTTT. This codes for CASSYTATTGAPAF.

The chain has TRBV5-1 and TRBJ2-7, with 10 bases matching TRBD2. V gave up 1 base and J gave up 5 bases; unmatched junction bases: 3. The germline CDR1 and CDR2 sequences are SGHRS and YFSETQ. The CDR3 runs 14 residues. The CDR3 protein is CASSLTSGVHEQYF. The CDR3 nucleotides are TGCGCCAGCAGCTTGACTAGCGGGGTCCACGAGCAGTACTTC.

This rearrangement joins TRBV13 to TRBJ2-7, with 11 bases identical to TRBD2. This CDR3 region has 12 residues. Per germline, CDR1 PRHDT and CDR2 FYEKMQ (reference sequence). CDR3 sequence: CALAGGHYEQYF. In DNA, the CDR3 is TGTGCTCTAGCGGGAGGCCACTACGAGCAGTACTTC.

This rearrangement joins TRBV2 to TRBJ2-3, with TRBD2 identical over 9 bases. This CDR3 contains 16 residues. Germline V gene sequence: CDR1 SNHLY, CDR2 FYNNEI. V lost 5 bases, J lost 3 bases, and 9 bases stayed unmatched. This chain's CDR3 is CASSHAGLAKTDTQYF. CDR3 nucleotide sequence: TGTGCCAGCAGTCATGCCGGACTAGCGAAGACAGATACGCAGTATTTT.

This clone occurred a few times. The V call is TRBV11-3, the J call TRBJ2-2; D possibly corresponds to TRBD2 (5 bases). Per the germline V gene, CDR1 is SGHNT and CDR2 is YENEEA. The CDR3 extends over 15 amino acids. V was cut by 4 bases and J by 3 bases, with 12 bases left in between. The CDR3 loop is CASSSTPRDTGELFF. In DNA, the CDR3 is TGTGCCAGCAGCTCCACCCCGCGGGACACCGGGGAGCTGTTTTTT.

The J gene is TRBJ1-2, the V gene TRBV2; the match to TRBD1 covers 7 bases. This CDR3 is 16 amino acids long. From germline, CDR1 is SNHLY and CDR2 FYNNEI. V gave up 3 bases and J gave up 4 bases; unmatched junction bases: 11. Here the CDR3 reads CASSDLLGGISYGYTF. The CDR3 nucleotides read TGTGCCAGCAGTGATTTGTTAGGGGGCATCAGCTATGGCTACACCTTC.

CDR3 nucleotides: TGTGCCAGCACGAGGACAGGAAATTCACCCCTCCACTTT. Its protein is CASTRTGNSPLHF. The chain joins TRBV27 to TRBJ1-6; 7 nucleotides line up with TRBD1. In germline, CDR1 is MNHEY, CDR2 SMNVEV (reference sequence). V lost 7 bases to trimming and J lost 7 bases; unmatched junction nucleotides: 4. CDR3 length equals 13 residues.

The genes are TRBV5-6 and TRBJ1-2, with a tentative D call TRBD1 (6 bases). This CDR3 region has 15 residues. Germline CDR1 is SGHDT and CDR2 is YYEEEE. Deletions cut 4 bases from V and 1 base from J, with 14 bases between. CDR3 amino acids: CASSPVQDSNYGYTF. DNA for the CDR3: TGTGCCAGCAGCCCCGTACAGGACAGTAACTATGGCTACACCTTC.

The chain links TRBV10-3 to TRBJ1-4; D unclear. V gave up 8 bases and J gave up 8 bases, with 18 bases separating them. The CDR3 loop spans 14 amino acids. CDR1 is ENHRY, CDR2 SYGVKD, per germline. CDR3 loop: CAIGRNSRPEKLFF. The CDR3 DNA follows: TGTGCCATCGGCCGAAACAGCCGGCCCGAAAAACTGTTTTTT.